Listed here are 13 T cell receptor beta chains from one sample, sequenced in a study of shared clonotypes between healthy human individuals. TCRdb keeps only in-frame clones here, not all; method: immunoSEQ multiplex PCR. The data contain 190,000 or so clones, around 63% of them singletons. Material for sequencing was memory CD4+ T cells sorted from blood. Subset meaning: CD45RA-negative fraction. The receptors originated from a man under 40 in good health.

As concerns this clone: This may come from a read error, since a much larger clone is one base off. V gene TRBV5-6 combines with J gene TRBJ2-5; no clear D. Germline values: CDR1 SGHDT, CDR2 YYEEEE. V lost 0 bases and J lost 0, with 0 bases in between. The CDR3 is made up of 12 amino acids. The CDR3 here is CASSLDQETQYF. CDR3 bases: TGTGCCAGCAGCTTGGACCAAGAGACCCAGTACTTC.

This chain joins TRBV5-1 and TRBJ2-7; D unclear. V was pared by 5 bases and J by 1 base, with 13 bases between. This CDR3 is built from 14 residues. Per germline, CDR1 SGHRS and CDR2 YFSETQ. CDR3 nucleotide sequence: TGCGCCAGCAGAGGCGGCGCCACTTCCTACGAGCAGTACTTC. Translation gives CASRGGATSYEQYF.

The chain uses TRBV7-9 and TRBJ1-1; D is unclear. The germline CDR1 and CDR2 sequences are SEHNR and FQNEAQ (reference sequence). Trimming stripped 5 bases from V and 1 base from J, with 11 bases between. The CDR3 consists of 14 residues. CDR3 nucleotide sequence: TGTGCCAGCAGCATAAGGGCAGGGAACACTGAAGCTTTCTTT. Amino acids: CASSIRAGNTEAFF.

The V gene is TRBV5-1, the J gene TRBJ1-4, with a possible D match to TRBD1 (5 bases). The CDR3 sequence is 15 residues long. Trimming cost V 2 bases and J 8 bases, with 16 bases left between them. CDR1 SGHRS and CDR2 YFSETQ come from the germline V gene. CDR3 region: CASSFQDTSTEKLFF. The CDR3 DNA follows: TGCGCCAGCAGCTTCCAGGACACCTCAACCGAAAAACTGTTTTTT.

This clone was counted a few times. The chain links TRBV25-1 to TRBJ1-5; possible D gene TRBD1, 6 bases. Germline loops: CDR1 MGHDK, CDR2 SYGVNS. V lost 4 bases and J lost 4, with 11 bases in between. The CDR3 is 14 amino acids. CDR3 protein: CASSGQGSNQPQHF. Written as DNA, the CDR3 is TGTGCCAGCAGTGGGCAGGGGAGTAATCAGCCCCAGCATTTT.

The chain uses TRBV30 and TRBJ2-3; D possibly corresponds to TRBD2 (6 bases). The CDR3 is 15 residues long. Trimming removed 4 bases at V and 1 base at J, with 15 bases between. Germline V lookup: CDR1 GTSNPN, CDR2 SVGIG (reference sequence). The CDR3 sequence: CAWNGFSGRTDTQYF. CDR3 nucleotides: TGTGCCTGGAATGGTTTTAGCGGCCGCACAGATACGCAGTATTTT. Drawing the rest from reference TRBV30 and TRBJ2-3, the complete variable domain is SQTIHQWPATLVQPVGSPLSLECTVEGTSNPNLYWYRQAAGRGLQLLFYSVGIGQISSEVPQNLSASRPQDRQFILSSKKLLLSDSGFYLCAWNGFSGRTDTQYFGPGTRLTVL.

The rearrangement joins TRBV6-5 to TRBJ1-1; 8 positions match TRBD1. With V trimmed by 0 bases and J by 7 bases, 4 bases remained unmatched. Germline assignment: CDR1 MNHEY and CDR2 SVGAGI. This CDR3 has 14 residues. The DNA for the CDR3 is TGTGCCAGCAGTTACTCCCGACAGGGGCGTGAAGCTTTCTTT. It translates to CASSYSRQGREAFF.

As DNA, the CDR3 is TGCAGCGTTGATCAAGGGAGGGTCACAGATACGCAGTATTTT. Translation: CSVDQGRVTDTQYF. V is TRBV29-1 and J is TRBJ2-3; 7 bases align to TRBD2. Trimming removed 3 bases from V and 2 bases from J; junction bases left unmatched: 5. CDR3 length: 14 amino acids. Germline V gives CDR1 SQVTM, CDR2 ANQGSEA.

The rearrangement links TRBV28 to TRBJ2-7; D possibly matches TRBD1 or TRBD2 (6 bases each). Germline values: CDR1 MDHEN, CDR2 SYDVKM. The ends were cut back, 7 bases at V and 2 bases at J, with 15 bases in the middle. The CDR3 consists of 14 residues. CDR3 nucleotide sequence: TGTGCCAGCAACTGGGGGGCGGCTGCCTACGAGCAGTACTTC. Its translation is CASNWGAAAYEQYF.

The V call is TRBV4-3, the J call TRBJ2-7; the D gene is possibly TRBD2 (6 bases). V was shortened by 5 bases and J by 6 bases, with 14 bases between the two germline ends. This CDR3 is built from 13 residues. Germline V gene lookup returns CDR1 LGHNA and CDR2 YSLEER. The DNA for the CDR3 is TGCGCCAGCAGCAACAGACTAGGAGGCGAGCAGTACTTC. This codes for CASSNRLGGEQYF.

This rearrangement joins TRBV9 to TRBJ2-1; 7 positions agree with TRBD2. This CDR3 has 17 amino acids. Germline lookup yields CDR1 SGDLS and CDR2 YYNGEE. The ends lost 0 bases at V and 2 bases at J; junction bases unmatched: 8. CDR3: CASSVATVGRTYNEQFF. The CDR3 nucleotides read TGTGCCAGCAGCGTAGCGACGGTCGGGAGGACCTACAATGAGCAGTTCTTC.

The chain joins TRBV4-1 to TRBJ2-2; 12 nucleotides line up with TRBD2. The germline V gene encodes CDR1 MGHRA and CDR2 YSYEKL. CDR3 size: 15 residues. The junction had 4 bases not matched to a gene; V was cut back by 6 bases and J by 5 bases. In DNA form, the CDR3 reads TGCGCCAGCAGTTGGACTAGCGGGACTACCGGGGAGCTGTTTTTT. Translated: CASSWTSGTTGELFF.

The V call is TRBV28, the J call TRBJ2-7; the match to TRBD1 covers 9 bases. There are 16 residues in the CDR3. Germline CDR1 reads MDHEN; CDR2 reads SYDVKM. J was trimmed by 4 bases and V by 5 bases; bases with no gene match: 12. The CDR3 loop is CASSDRPGQGSYEQYF. The DNA for the CDR3 is TGTGCCAGCAGTGATAGACCGGGACAGGGTTCTTACGAGCAGTACTTC.